This T cell receptor (beta chain) was captured by sequencing in a study of technical replicates of blood from a handful of donors. Produced via immunoSEQ multiplex PCR; TCRdb's table is partial and in-frame only. The sample includes 70,000 to 95,000 clones, approximately 96% seen only once; the top ten take around 0.18%. Germline CDR1 reads SGHTA; CDR2 reads FQGNSA. V was clipped by 1 base and J by 3 bases, with 13 bases between them. CDR3 length: 16 residues. J is TRBJ1-3 and V is TRBV7-2; no clear D. This clonotype was obtained from a human donor in good health. Sequenced input: T cells isolated from PBMCs. The CDR3 DNA follows: TGTGCCAGCAGCTTAGACTCTTACAGTTATGGAAACACCATATATTTT. It encodes CASSLDSYSYGNTIYF.